This T cell receptor beta chain was observed in a study of CD8 T cells in Susac syndrome. This CDR3 contains 15 residues. Germline V gene data show CDR1 as MGHDK and CDR2 as SYGVNS. V was clipped by 2 bases and J by 1 base, with 10 bases between them. It was with random hexamers that about 0.45 to 1 ug RNA was reverse transcribed. MiXCR was run by TCRdb on the immunoSEQ multiplex PCR reads, yielding one entry per CDR3 protein. The sample shows approximately 160,000 distinct CDR3 sequences, roughly 95% of them seen only once. V and J are TRBV25-1 and TRBJ2-3; D is perhaps TRBD1 or TRBD2 (6 bases each). The sample was CD4+ T cells from PBMCs. The TCR comes from a human donor with Susac syndrome. The CDR3 nucleotides read TGTGCCAGCAGTGAACCGAGGGGGGGCACAGATACGCAGTATTTT. The encoded protein is CASSEPRGGTDTQYF.